The T cell receptor beta chain described here comes from a study of control samples from healthy donors and cancer patients. The germline CDR1 and CDR2 sequences are MNHEY and SVGAGI. V lost 5 bases and J lost 0, with 5 bases in between. This CDR3 contains 14 residues. Produced via immunoSEQ multiplex PCR; TCRdb's table is partial and in-frame only. The sample contains roughly 90,000 clones, around 82% of which appear only once. In its sample, this clone was seen once. The TCR was taken from an older woman in good health. The sequenced material came from blood. The chain uses TRBV6-5 and TRBJ1-6; unclear D gene. The CDR3 DNA follows: TGTGCCAGCAGTCCAAGCTCCTATAATTCACCCCTCCACTTT. Translating it yields CASSPSSYNSPLHF.